A selection of T cell receptor beta chains follows, all from one sample in a study of CD8 T cells in Susac syndrome. One entry per CDR3 protein results from TCRdb running MiXCR on the immunoSEQ multiplex PCR reads. The sample carries 240,000 or so distinct CDR3 sequences, 90% to 96% recorded once. The sequencing input was CD4+ T cells from PBMCs. These receptors were collected from a human donor with Susac syndrome. Each CDR3 is given with its conserved first and last residue. The order of the fields is D gene, V gene, J gene, clone size, CDR3 protein, CDR3 DNA. A D gene is named only where the DNA matches it firmly. Part of the rows lack a size; the others show once, few, many or a class for expanded clones.

-,TRBV30,TRBJ2-5,-,CAWGPRTRETQYF,TGTGCCTGGGGGCCTAGGACACGGGAGACCCAGTACTTC
-,TRBV20-1,TRBJ1-1,once,CSAGGEPVVEVFF,TGCAGTGCTGGTGGTGAACCGGTGGTTGAAGTTTTCTTT
-,TRBV9,TRBJ2-1,-,CASSVVALGEQFF,TGTGCCAGCAGCGTAGTGGCTCTGGGTGAGCAGTTCTTC
-,TRBV4-1,TRBJ1-5,-,CASRAGDNQPQHF,TGCGCCAGCAGGGCCGGGGACAATCAGCCCCAGCATTTT
-,TRBV5-6,TRBJ2-7,-,CASSSTPASYEQYF,TGTGCCAGCAGCTCAACCCCGGCATCCTACGAGCAGTACTTC
-,TRBV20-1,TRBJ2-5,-,CSAREVPDSYQETQYF,TGCAGTGCTAGAGAGGTTCCGGACAGCTACCAAGAGACCCAGTACTTC
-,TRBV4-1,TRBJ2-3,-,CASSQKGPLITDTQYF,TGCGCCAGCAGCCAAAAGGGACCACTAATCACAGATACGCAGTATTTT
-,TRBV5-4,TRBJ1-1,once,CASSPPEKDTEAFF,TGTGCCAGCAGCCCCCCGGAGAAGGACACTGAAGCTTTCTTT
TRBD2,TRBV7-3,TRBJ2-7,-,CASSSLAGDEQYF,TGTGCCAGCAGCTCGCTAGCGGGGGACGAGCAGTACTTC
-,TRBV18,TRBJ2-1,-,CASSPPLGARANEQFF,TGTGCCAGCTCACCACCGCTCGGGGCGCGTGCCAATGAGCAGTTCTTC
-,TRBV29-1,TRBJ2-3,-,CSVEKGTGTDTQYF,TGCAGCGTTGAAAAAGGAACAGGGACAGATACGCAGTATTTT
-,TRBV2,TRBJ2-5,-,CASSKSFRPGAQETQYF,TGTGCCAGCAGTAAATCCTTCAGGCCGGGGGCTCAAGAGACCCAGTACTTC
-,TRBV24-1,TRBJ2-3,few,CATGTSTDTQYF,TGTGCCACCGGGACCTCTACAGATACGCAGTATTTT
TRBD1,TRBV4-2,TRBJ2-1,-,CASSQDGGQGHNEQFF,TGTGCCAGCAGCCAAGATGGGGGACAGGGCCACAATGAGCAGTTCTTC
TRBD2,TRBV11-2,TRBJ2-7,-,CASSLDPPLAAREQYF,TGTGCCAGCAGCTTAGATCCCCCGCTAGCGGCTCGGGAGCAGTACTTC
TRBD2,TRBV5-1,TRBJ2-1,-,CASSLGLAGVSYNEQFF,TGCGCCAGCAGCTTGGGGCTAGCGGGGGTCTCCTACAATGAGCAGTTCTTC
-,TRBV19,TRBJ2-7,-,CASSGSRSANYEQYF,TGTGCCAGTAGTGGGAGTAGGAGCGCCAACTACGAGCAGTACTTC
TRBD2,TRBV7-8,TRBJ2-2,-,CASRLDRPSGFNTGELFF,TGTGCCAGCAGACTAGACAGGCCTAGCGGGTTTAACACCGGGGAGCTGTTTTTT
TRBD2,TRBV4-1,TRBJ2-3,-,CASSQAGYGGSGNTQYF,TGCGCCAGCAGCCAAGCTGGGTATGGCGGGAGTGGAAATACGCAGTATTTT
-,TRBV30,TRBJ2-2,-,CAWSEGTGNTGELFF,TGTGCCTGGAGTGAAGGGACGGGGAACACCGGGGAGCTGTTTTTT
-,TRBV3-1,TRBJ1-2,-,CASSQDGGYYGYTF,TGTGCCAGCAGCCAAGACGGGGGATACTATGGCTACACCTTC
-,TRBV10-3,TRBJ1-2,-,CASTGNWRGYTF,TGTGCCAGCACAGGGAATTGGCGTGGCTACACCTTC
TRBD1,TRBV29-1,TRBJ1-2,-,CSVAQGALLGYTF,TGCAGCGTTGCTCAGGGGGCTTTACTTGGCTACACCTTC
-,TRBV7-9,TRBJ1-2,-,CASSFRGFYGYTF,TGTGCCAGCAGCTTTCGGGGATTCTATGGCTACACCTTC
-,TRBV28,TRBJ1-4,-,CASIRPRSEKLFF,TGTGCCAGCATAAGACCAAGGAGTGAAAAACTGTTTTTT
-,TRBV10-3,TRBJ2-7,-,CAISVEGYYEQYF,TGTGCCATCAGTGTTGAGGGGTACTACGAGCAGTACTTC
-,TRBV15,TRBJ2-5,-,CATRRFGGGRQLETQYF,TGTGCCACACGTCGTTTCGGGGGAGGCCGACAACTTGAGACCCAGTACTTC
-,TRBV28,TRBJ1-2,-,CASSTPDSSYGYTF,TGTGCCAGCAGCACGCCGGACAGTTCCTATGGCTACACCTTC
-,TRBV28,TRBJ2-7,-,CASSIVTRGSEQYF,TGTGCCAGCAGTATCGTGACTAGGGGGAGCGAGCAGTACTTC
-,TRBV29-1,TRBJ2-3,-,CSVERTAWGTDTQYF,TGCAGCGTTGAGAGGACTGCTTGGGGCACAGATACGCAGTATTTT
-,TRBV3-1,TRBJ1-2,-,CASSQSLHGYYGYTF,TGTGCCAGCAGCCAAAGCTTACACGGATACTATGGCTACACCTTC
-,TRBV23-1,TRBJ2-7,-,CASSRRCEQYF,TGCGCCAGCAGCCGACGTTGCGAGCAGTACTTC
-,TRBV21-1,TRBJ2-1,-,CASSAQTSGTINEQFF,TGTGCCAGCAGCGCCCAAACTAGCGGGACGATCAATGAGCAGTTCTTC
-,TRBV11-3,TRBJ1-3,-,CASSFSSWGSSGNTIYF,TGTGCCAGCAGCTTTTCGTCGTGGGGCTCGTCTGGAAACACCATATATTTT
-,TRBV20-1,TRBJ2-7,-,CSASSPGVYEQYF,TGCAGTGCTAGTAGTCCGGGGGTTTACGAGCAGTACTTC
-,TRBV10-3,TRBJ1-1,-,CAIRSGPRTDTEAFF,TGTGCCATCAGGAGCGGACCTAGGACAGACACTGAAGCTTTCTTT
-,TRBV5-1,TRBJ2-3,-,CASSLLRRADTQYF,TGCGCCAGCAGCTTGTTGCGTCGCGCAGATACGCAGTATTTT